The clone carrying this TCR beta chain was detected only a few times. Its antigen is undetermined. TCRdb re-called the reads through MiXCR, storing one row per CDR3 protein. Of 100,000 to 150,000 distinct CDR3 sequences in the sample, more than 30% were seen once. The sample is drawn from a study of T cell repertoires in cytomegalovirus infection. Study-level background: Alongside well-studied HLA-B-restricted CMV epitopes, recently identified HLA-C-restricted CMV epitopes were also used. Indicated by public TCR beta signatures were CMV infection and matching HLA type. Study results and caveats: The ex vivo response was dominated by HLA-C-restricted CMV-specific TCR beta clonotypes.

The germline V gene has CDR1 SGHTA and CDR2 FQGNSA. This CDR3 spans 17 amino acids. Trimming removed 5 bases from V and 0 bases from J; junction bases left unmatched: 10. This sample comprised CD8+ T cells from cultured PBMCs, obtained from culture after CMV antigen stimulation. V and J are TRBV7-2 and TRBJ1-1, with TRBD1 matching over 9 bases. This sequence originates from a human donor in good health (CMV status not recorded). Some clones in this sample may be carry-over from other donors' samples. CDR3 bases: TGTGCCAGCAGCCCCCCCGGGACAGGGATGATGAACACTGAAGCTTTCTTT. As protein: CASSPPGTGMMNTEAFF.